These T cell receptor beta chains were read from a single sample in a study of beta chain features in type 1 diabetes. Data came from immunoSEQ multiplex PCR; TCRdb stores just in-frame clones and leaves some out. The top ten clones hold approximately 0.019% of a sample with approximately 400,000 clones, roughly 15% of them seen once. Sequencing was carried out using naive CD4+ T cells from blood. Receptors originate from a woman aged 18-29 years in good health. The CDR3 runs from the conserved cysteine through the conserved F or W. The D gene is left open where the match is weak. Clone size appears in some rows only: once, few, many, or a class for an expanded clone.

TRBJ2-7 | TRBV7-9 | TRBD1 | . | TGTGCCAGCAGCTTGTCCGGGACAGTGAGTGCCTACGAGCAGTACTTC | CASSLSGTVSAYEQYF
TRBJ1-1 | TRBV7-9 | . | few | TGTGCCAGCAGCTCCCTCGGGGGGTACACTGAAGCTTTCTTT | CASSSLGGYTEAFF
TRBJ2-5 | TRBV5-4 | TRBD1 | few | TGTGCCAGCAGCGCCACAGGGGACCCCATATTAAGGGAGACCCAGTACTTC | CASSATGDPILRETQYF
TRBJ1-4 | TRBV7-9 | TRBD1 | . | TGTGCCAGCAGCTTAGTGTGGACAGGGAACGAAAAACTGTTTTTT | CASSLVWTGNEKLFF
TRBJ2-5 | TRBV27 | TRBD1 | . | TGTGCCAGCAGGACAGGGGTAGAGACCCAGTACTTC | CASRTGVETQYF
TRBJ2-3 | TRBV27 | . | few | TGTGCCAGCAGTTTGCCCGGTGGGTGGGAGAGGGTAGATACGCAGTATTTT | CASSLPGGWERVDTQYF
TRBJ2-3 | TRBV14 | TRBD2 | . | TGTGCCAGCAGCCGACAGTGGGGAACTAGCGGTAGAGATACGCAGTATTTT | CASSRQWGTSGRDTQYF
TRBJ1-2 | TRBV4-2 | . | few | TGTGCCAGCAGCCAAGATCGTATAGGCCGGGATTGGGGCTACACCTTC | CASSQDRIGRDWGYTF
TRBJ2-1 | TRBV29-1 | . | . | TGCAGCGTTGACGGTGAGCAGTTCTTC | CSVDGEQFF
TRBJ1-1 | TRBV30 | TRBD1 | few | TGTGCCTGGAGTGTTCCGGGACAGGGGTCCTTCTTT | CAWSVPGQGSFF
TRBJ1-4 | TRBV27 | TRBD1 | few | TGTGCCAGCAGCCCGGGACAGGGTGGAGAAAAACTGTTTTTT | CASSPGQGGEKLFF
TRBJ2-7 | TRBV29-1 | TRBD1 | few | TGCAGCGTTGACAGGGGGCACGAGCAGTACTTC | CSVDRGHEQYF
TRBJ1-1 | TRBV2 | TRBD1 | few | TGTGCCACGGGACAGCCTGAGAACACTGAAGCTTTCTTT | CATGQPENTEAFF
TRBJ2-7 | TRBV9 | . | once | TGTGCCAGCAGCGTGGCACAGGATCCCTACGAGCAGTACTTC | CASSVAQDPYEQYF
TRBJ2-6 | TRBV7-9 | . | . | TGTGCCAGCAGCTTAGATCTCTCTGGGGCCAACGTCCTGACTTTC | CASSLDLSGANVLTF
TRBJ2-1 | TRBV2 | TRBD2 | . | TGTGCCAGCAGAGGGACTAGCGGATACAATGAGCAGTTCTTC | CASRGTSGYNEQFF
TRBJ1-2 | TRBV29-1 | . | few | TGCAGCGTCCAGAGAGACAGGCCCTGGGCTGGCTACACCTTC | CSVQRDRPWAGYTF
TRBJ2-1 | TRBV28 | TRBD2 | . | TGTGCCAGCAGTTCGTTAGCGGGACTCAATGAGCAGTTCTTC | CASSSLAGLNEQFF
TRBJ2-1 | TRBV29-1 | TRBD2 | . | TGCAGCGTTGAAGCACTAGCGGGAGACCATGAGCAGTTCTTC | CSVEALAGDHEQFF
TRBJ2-3 | TRBV7-9 | . | few | TGTGCCAGCAGCCCAAGAACCTTAACTGCTAGCACAGATACGCAGTATTTT | CASSPRTLTASTDTQYF
TRBJ2-7 | TRBV19 | TRBD1 | few | TGTGCCAGTAGGGGACAGGGGGCCTACGAGCAGTACTTC | CASRGQGAYEQYF
TRBJ2-6 | TRBV28 | . | few | TGTGCCAGCAGAAGGAGCGGGCTGAAACACTCTGGGGCCAACGTCCTGACTTTC | CASRRSGLKHSGANVLTF
TRBJ2-6 | TRBV30 | . | . | TGTGCCTGGAGGTGGAGCGGATCTGGGGCCAACGTCCTGACTTTC | CAWRWSGSGANVLTF
TRBJ1-2 | TRBV6-1 | . | . | TGTGCCAGCAGTGAACGTGACCGGGGTAGGGGCTACACCTTC | CASSERDRGRGYTF
TRBJ1-1 | TRBV6-1 | TRBD1 | few | TGTGCCACCAGGGACAGGCCGAACACTGAAGCTTTCTTT | CATRDRPNTEAFF
TRBJ1-1 | TRBV7-2 | . | . | TGTGCCAGCAGCTTAGCGGTCAGGGGGAACACTGAAGCTTTCTTT | CASSLAVRGNTEAFF
TRBJ1-1 | TRBV19 | . | few | TGTGCCAGTACCTCACACCGGGGGAACTTGAACACTGAAGCTTTCTTT | CASTSHRGNLNTEAFF
TRBJ2-7 | TRBV4-2 | TRBD2 | few | TGTGCCAGCAGCCAAGGCGGGACGGGAGGGGGTGAGCAGTACTTC | CASSQGGTGGGEQYF
TRBJ1-1 | TRBV7-9 | TRBD1 | few | TGTGCCAGCAGCACCCGACAGGGTTTTACTGAAGCTTTCTTT | CASSTRQGFTEAFF